Following are 18 T cell receptor beta chains from one sample sequenced in a study of blood T cell repertoires in COVID-19. Data came from immunoSEQ multiplex PCR; TCRdb stores just in-frame clones and leaves some out. The sample yields 150,000 to 200,000 clones, roughly 89% seen once. The sequenced sample was peripheral blood. These receptors originate from a woman aged 70-85 years with COVID-19, enrolled during active disease.

The V and J genes are TRBV5-1 and TRBJ2-5, with 8 bases fitting TRBD2. CDR1 is SGHRS, CDR2 YFSETQ, per germline. After removal of 7 bases from V and 5 bases from J, the junction contained 13 bases not matched to a gene. This CDR3 has 15 amino acids. The CDR3 spells CASGTSGRSVETQYF. CDR3 nucleotides: TGCGCCAGCGGAACTAGCGGCCGGAGTGTCGAGACCCAGTACTTC. Full variable domain (rest looked up from reference TRBV5-1 and TRBJ2-5): KAGVTQTPRYLIKTRGQQVTLSCSPISGHRSVSWYQQTPGQGLQFLFEYFSETQRNKGNFPGRFSGRQFSNSRSEMNVSTLELGDSALYLCASGTSGRSVETQYFGPGTRLLVL.

The CDR3 region has the DNA TGTGCCAGCAGTTTAGGAGGGGTAGAGACCCAGTACTTC. This sequence encodes CASSLGGVETQYF. The chain is built from TRBV28 and TRBJ2-5, with D possibly being TRBD2 (6 bases). Trimming cost V 2 bases and J 4 bases, with 8 bases left between them. In germline, CDR1 is MDHEN, CDR2 SYDVKM. This CDR3 is built from 13 residues.

The V gene is TRBV11-3, the J gene TRBJ2-5; TRBD2 might be the D (6 bases). This CDR3 contains 13 residues. Per the germline V gene, CDR1 is SGHNT and CDR2 is YENEEA. V lost 3 bases and J 3 bases, leaving 8 bases between the germline ends. The CDR3 protein is CASSFGGEETQYF. CDR3 coding DNA: TGTGCCAGCAGCTTTGGAGGGGAAGAGACCCAGTACTTC.

The chain employs TRBV7-9 and TRBJ1-1; D is unresolved. The CDR3 sequence is 13 residues long. Between the trimmed V and J ends, which lost 3 bases and 4 bases, there was a span of 9 bases. Germline V gene data show CDR1 as SEHNR and CDR2 as FQNEAQ (reference sequence). The CDR3 region is CASSLEEATEAFF. CDR3 coding DNA: TGTGCCAGCAGCTTGGAGGAAGCCACTGAAGCTTTCTTT.

The CDR3 sequence is CARRRRDRGYRSDGYTF. The DNA for the CDR3 is TGTGCCAGAAGACGCCGGGACAGGGGATATAGGAGTGATGGCTACACCTTC. The genes are TRBV19 and TRBJ1-2; 10 nucleotides align to TRBD1. Germline CDR1 and CDR2: LNHDA and SQIVND (reference sequence). The V gene end was trimmed by 9 bases and the J gene end by 6 bases; junction bases not matched to a gene: 19. The CDR3 has 17 residues.

The chain has TRBV11-3 and TRBJ1-6; TRBD1 aligns across 8 bases. The length of the CDR3 is 15 residues. Trimming took 3 bases from V and 9 from J; bases not matched to a gene: 7. Germline CDR1 SGHNT, CDR2 YENEEA. The CDR3 protein is CASSFGTGEASPLHF. CDR3 DNA: TGTGCCAGCAGCTTTGGGACAGGCGAAGCTTCACCCCTCCACTTT.

The V call is TRBV6-2 or TRBV6-3, the J call TRBJ2-3; D call uncertain. Between the trimmed V and J ends, which lost 6 bases and 9 bases, there was a span of 13 bases. The germline V gene has CDR1 MNHEY and CDR2 SVGEGT. CDR3 length: 12 amino acids. The CDR3 DNA reads as TGTGCCAGCAGCACCCACTACGGGACGCAGTATTTT. This sequence encodes CASSTHYGTQYF.

A single count supports this clone. J is TRBJ1-2 and V is TRBV11-2; D might be TRBD1 (6 bases). Trimming removed 5 bases from V and 5 bases from J, with 12 bases in between. Germline V CDR1 and CDR2: SGHAT, FQNNGV. This CDR3 has 13 residues. CDR3 loop: CASSPGRGYGYTF. In DNA form, the CDR3 reads TGTGCCAGCAGCCCGGGCAGGGGTTATGGCTACACCTTC.

The chain recombines TRBV9 with TRBJ1-2, with 9 nucleotides matching TRBD1. J gave up 8 bases and V 0 bases, and 8 bases lay outside the gene matches. The CDR3 is 15 amino acids. Germline-derived CDR1 and CDR2 are SGDLS and YYNGEE. CDR3: CASSVESQGAGGYTF. In DNA form, the CDR3 reads TGTGCCAGCAGCGTAGAATCACAGGGGGCGGGCGGCTACACCTTC.

This clone was counted once. V gene TRBV19 combines with J gene TRBJ1-5; TRBD1 agrees at 7 bases. The J segment lost 4 bases and the V segment lost 6 bases, leaving 6 bases of the junction unmatched. CDR1 and CDR2 from the germline V gene are LNHDA and SQIVND (reference sequence). The CDR3 runs 14 residues. The CDR3 protein is CASRLTGVNQPQHF. The DNA of the CDR3 is TGTGCCAGTAGGTTAACAGGGGTGAATCAGCCCCAGCATTTT.

The chain joins TRBV30 to TRBJ1-2, with TRBD1 matching 7 bases. This CDR3 has 13 residues. The germline CDR1 and CDR2 sequences are GTSNPN and SVGIG (reference sequence). V gave up 4 bases and J gave up 8 bases; unmatched junction bases: 10. CDR3 residues: CAWTPDRKYGYTF. DNA of the CDR3: TGTGCCTGGACCCCGGACAGGAAGTACGGCTACACCTTC.

The genes are TRBV18 and TRBJ2-1; 9 bases are a match to TRBD1. The CDR3 sequence is 15 residues long. Germline V gives CDR1 KGHSH, CDR2 LQKENI. V shed 6 bases and J 5 bases; nucleotides not matched to a gene: 8. DNA of the CDR3: TGTGCCAGCTCGACGGCCGGGACAGGGAACAATGAGCAGTTCTTC. As protein: CASSTAGTGNNEQFF.

The J gene is TRBJ2-5, the V gene TRBV5-1; 7 bases are a match to TRBD1. The CDR3 has 16 residues. The V gene end was trimmed by 4 bases and the J gene end by 1 base; junction bases not matched to a gene: 10. Germline V CDR1 and CDR2: SGHRS, YFSETQ. DNA for the CDR3: TGCGCCAGCAGCCTTCAGGACAGGACCCTCCAAGAGACCCAGTACTTC. The encoded protein is CASSLQDRTLQETQYF.

The V call is TRBV7-6, the J call TRBJ1-6; 7 bases are a match to TRBD1. CDR1 is SGHVS, CDR2 FNYEAQ, per germline. V dropped 5 bases and J dropped 11; count of bases not matched to a gene: 6. The CDR3 loop spans 13 amino acids. The CDR3 coding sequence is TGTGCCAGCAGCCCCCGACAGGGAGCACCCCTCCACTTT. Translation: CASSPRQGAPLHF.

The chain is built from TRBV6-2 or TRBV6-3 and TRBJ1-2; TRBD1 aligns across 7 bases. The germline V gene has CDR1 MNHEY and CDR2 SVGEGT. The CDR3 runs 15 residues. Losses at the gene ends were 5 bases for V and 0 bases for J; bases not matched to a gene: 6. CDR3 nucleotides: TGTGCCAGCAGTACCTGGGGGACAGCTAACTATGGCTACACCTTC. It codes for CASSTWGTANYGYTF.

This rearrangement joins TRBV19 to TRBJ2-1, with 12 bases matching TRBD2. Germline CDR1 LNHDA, CDR2 SQIVND (reference sequence). J gave up 2 bases and V 6 bases, and 5 bases lay outside the gene matches. The CDR3 spans 16 residues. The CDR3: CASRPTSGSPYNEQFF. CDR3 nucleotide sequence: TGTGCCAGTAGGCCGACTAGCGGGAGCCCCTACAATGAGCAGTTCTTC.

V gene TRBV28 combines with J gene TRBJ1-4; tentative D call: TRBD1 (6 bases). The germline CDR1 and CDR2 sequences are MDHEN and SYDVKM. The CDR3 runs to 12 residues. Trimming pared 10 bases from V and 7 bases from J, leaving 13 bases between. CDR3 protein: CATTGPSEKLFF. The DNA for the CDR3 is TGTGCCACCACAGGGCCGAGTGAAAAACTGTTTTTT.

This clone has a handful of counts. The rearrangement uses TRBV7-2 and TRBJ1-1, with D tentatively TRBD1 (5 bases). The CDR3 has 14 residues. The V end was cut by 3 bases, the J end by 4 bases, with 12 bases between. CDR1 is SGHTA, CDR2 FQGNSA, per germline. The DNA of the CDR3 is TGTGCCAGCAGCTTCAGGGTCGGTGGCACTGAAGCTTTCTTT. Translation gives CASSFRVGGTEAFF.